This T cell receptor beta chain was identified during a study of blood T cell repertoires in COVID-19. On the study more broadly: PBMCs, B-cell-depleted T cells, or T cells were the source of the cDNA or gDNA that made up the material.

How the authors handled the data: By means of reference gene primer amplification, nucleated cell counts were estimated. Only in-frame clones appear in the TCRdb table, and some are missing; sequencing was by immunoSEQ multiplex PCR. Clone size and V and J calls were adopted from that table, with D and trimming inferred from the DNA. In the table there are roughly 220,000 clones, 70% to 90% of which are singletons. Trimming removed 11 bases at V and 1 base at J, with 23 bases between. This CDR3 region has 16 residues. The V call is TRBV23-1, the J call TRBJ1-1; tentatively, D is TRBD1 (5 bases). TRBV23-1 is identified as an open reading frame with a role that is uncertain. The sample comprised peripheral blood. The TCR was taken from a man aged 25 to 45 who had recovered from COVID-19. The CDR3 loop reads CAPRRALQDRNTEAFF. CDR3 nucleotides: TGCGCCCCCCGGAGGGCTTTACAGGATAGGAACACTGAAGCTTTCTTT.